Each of the 24 T cell receptor beta chains below was sequenced from the same sample in a study of T cell changes during pregnancy in multiple sclerosis. Measured with immunoSEQ multiplex PCR; TCRdb has only the in-frame clones, and not every one. The sample records around 34,000 clones, 85% to 90% being singletons. Material: CD8+ T cells from peripheral blood mononuclear cells, obtained after pregnancy. Receptor source: a female donor with multiple sclerosis, enrolled in a pregnancy study.

V usage is TRBV27 and J usage is TRBJ1-5; possibly TRBD1 for D (5 bases). The V gene's germline CDR1 is MNHEY and CDR2 SMNVEV (reference sequence). The CDR3 is 14 amino acids. V lost 5 bases and J lost 3, with 11 bases in between. CDR3 region: CASSNPGNNQPQHF. In nucleotides, the CDR3 is TGTGCCAGCAGTAACCCAGGGAACAATCAGCCCCAGCATTTT.

The rearrangement joins TRBV9 to TRBJ1-1, with TRBD1 matching 11 bases. This CDR3 is built from 15 residues. Germline trimming cut 3 bases from V and 6 bases from J; bases unmatched to any gene: 7. Germline-derived CDR1 and CDR2 are SGDLS and YYNGEE. CDR3 residues: CASSGGQGAWAEAFF. The CDR3 nucleotides read TGTGCCAGCAGCGGTGGACAGGGGGCATGGGCTGAAGCTTTCTTT.

J is TRBJ2-2 and V is TRBV10-2, with TRBD1 matching 7 bases. Germline V lookup: CDR1 WSHSY, CDR2 SAAADI. V lost 6 bases, J lost 3 bases, and 10 bases stayed unmatched. This CDR3 comprises 16 residues. The CDR3 region has the DNA TGCGCCAGCAGCTTGGACAGGAAGAGGGACACCGGGGAGCTGTTTTTT. Amino acids: CASSLDRKRDTGELFF.

J is TRBJ2-7 and V is TRBV29-1, with TRBD1 identical over 9 bases. This CDR3 is built from 15 residues. Germline V lookup: CDR1 SQVTM, CDR2 ANQGSEA. V lost 2 bases and J lost 1; bases outside the gene matches: 6. CDR3 coding DNA: TGCAGCGTTGAAAGAGGGACAGGGAGTTCCTACGAGCAGTACTTC. Amino acid sequence: CSVERGTGSSYEQYF.

The chain employs TRBV6-1 and TRBJ1-1; D may be TRBD1 (5 bases). The germline CDR1 and CDR2 sequences are MNHNS and SASEGT. Trimming took off 6 bases at V and 4 bases at J, with 12 bases between the two ends. The CDR3 covers 13 residues. The CDR3 DNA follows: TGTGCCAGCAGAGGACAAGGAACCACTGAAGCTTTCTTT. Protein: CASRGQGTTEAFF.

V and J are TRBV10-3 and TRBJ2-5, with 9 bases matching TRBD2. This CDR3 is built from 14 residues. Germline V CDR1 and CDR2: ENHRY, SYGVKD. V lost 6 bases and J lost 5; bases outside the gene matches: 7. The CDR3 sequence: CAISGGGAGETQYF. DNA of the CDR3: TGTGCCATCAGCGGCGGGGGGGCAGGGGAGACCCAGTACTTC.

The chain links TRBV6-1 to TRBJ1-2, with unresolved D. There are 14 residues in the CDR3. Germline assignment: CDR1 MNHNS and CDR2 SASEGT. V lost 9 bases, J lost 5 bases, and 19 bases lay in between. The CDR3 coding sequence is TGTGCCAGTTCCAACGCGGGGTATGCATATGGCTACACCTTC. Translated: CASSNAGYAYGYTF.

This clone was seen a handful of times. This sequence joins TRBV6-4 and TRBJ2-3, with a weak D call TRBD1 (5 bases). Germline V gene lookup returns CDR1 MRHNA and CDR2 SNTAGT. CDR3 length: 14 residues. V shed 0 bases and J shed 2 bases, with 6 bases lying between them. CDR3 sequence reads: CASSDSQDTDTQYF. Written as DNA, the CDR3 is TGTGCCAGCAGTGACTCACAGGACACAGATACGCAGTATTTT.

The rearrangement uses TRBV15 and TRBJ1-1; TRBD1 is a possible D gene (5 bases). Trimming left V 6 bases short and J 4 bases short, with 18 bases between. CDR3 length: 15 residues. Germline CDR1 reads LNHNV; CDR2 reads YYDKDF (reference sequence). For the CDR3, the DNA is TGTGCCACCAGTTCCGTCAAGGGACTGACCACTGAAGCTTTCTTT. It translates to CATSSVKGLTTEAFF. The variable domain in full, with the rest retrieved from reference TRBV15 and TRBJ1-1, is DAMVIQNPRYQVTQFGKPVTLSCSQTLNHNVMYWYQQKSSQAPKLLFHYYDKDFNNEADTPDNFQSRRPNTSFCFLDIRSPGLGDTAMYLCATSSVKGLTTEAFFGQGTRLTVV.

The chain links TRBV11-3 to TRBJ2-2; 8 bases map to TRBD2. Germline V gene data show CDR1 as SGHNT and CDR2 as YENEEA. The V segment lost 0 bases and the J segment 6 bases; nucleotides outside the gene matches: 6. There are 16 residues in the CDR3. CDR3: CASSLDGGAPSGELFF. The CDR3 DNA sequence: TGTGCCAGCAGCTTAGACGGGGGGGCTCCATCCGGGGAGCTGTTTTTT.

CDR3 nucleotides: TGTGCCACCAGCAGAGGGATCCTAGCGGGGGACAAAAACATTCAGTACTTC. Translated, it gives CATSRGILAGDKNIQYF. The gene calls are TRBV15 and TRBJ2-4, with 10 bases identical to TRBD2. Trimming took 1 base from V and 3 from J; bases not matched to a gene: 6. The V gene's germline CDR1 is LNHNV and CDR2 YYDKDF (reference sequence). This CDR3 comprises 17 residues.

This chain links TRBV19 with TRBJ1-2; D gene uncertain. The germline gives CDR1 LNHDA, CDR2 SQIVND (reference sequence). CDR3 length: 12 residues. V lost 7 bases, J lost 0 bases, and 6 bases lay in between. CDR3: CASITPNYGYTF. CDR3 DNA sequence: TGTGCCAGTATTACACCTAACTATGGCTACACCTTC.

This clone was picked up one time. The chain links TRBV11-2 to TRBJ1-1; 8 bases match TRBD1. This CDR3 has 15 amino acids. Per the germline V gene, CDR1 is SGHAT and CDR2 is FQNNGV. The J segment lost 4 bases and the V segment lost 5 bases, leaving 9 bases of the junction unmatched. This chain's CDR3 is CASSQGRGRGTEAFF. As DNA, the CDR3 is TGTGCCAGCAGCCAGGGCAGGGGGCGCGGCACTGAAGCTTTCTTT.

As to this clone: A much more abundant neighbour one base away suggests this may be a read error. The sample holds other DNA sequences that translate to the same CDR3. The J gene is TRBJ2-7, the V gene TRBV4-3, with a tentative D call TRBD1 (6 bases). Per germline, CDR1 LGHNA and CDR2 YSLEER. The V and J ends lost 4 bases and 5 bases respectively, with 12 bases between them. The CDR3 extends over 13 amino acids. CDR3 sequence (DNA): TGCGCCAGCAGCCCCCCAGGGGTCGACGAGCAGTACTTC. It is translated as CASSPPGVDEQYF.

This clone was counted a few times. This rearrangement joins TRBV5-1 to TRBJ2-7, with a possible D match to TRBD2 (7 bases). This CDR3 has 14 residues. CDR1 SGHRS and CDR2 YFSETQ come from the germline V gene. Trimming took 4 bases from V and 5 from J, leaving 16 bases between them. CDR3 nucleotide sequence: TGCGCCAGCAGCCCCCTCGGGGGGCTCGACGAGCAGTACTTC. Translation gives CASSPLGGLDEQYF. The full variable domain, in which reference TRBV5-1 and TRBJ2-7 provide the parts outside the CDR3, is KAGVTQTPRYLIKTRGQQVTLSCSPISGHRSVSWYQQTPGQGLQFLFEYFSETQRNKGNFPGRFSGRQFSNSRSEMNVSTLELGDSALYLCASSPLGGLDEQYFGPGTRLTVT.

J is TRBJ1-2 and V is TRBV5-4; TRBD1 matches 9 bases. Germline trimming cut 3 bases from V and 4 bases from J; bases unmatched to any gene: 7. The CDR3 runs 15 residues. Looked up from germline, CDR1 is SGHNT and CDR2 is YYREEE (reference sequence). CDR3 DNA sequence: TGTGCCAGCAGCTCAGGGGACAGGGTTTTCTATGGCTACACCTTC. Its translation is CASSSGDRVFYGYTF.

This clone has just a few counts. The chain carries TRBV9 and TRBJ1-4; maybe TRBD1 (5 bases). Germline CDR1 reads SGDLS; CDR2 reads YYNGEE. Trimming pared 3 bases from V and 5 bases from J, leaving 11 bases between. The CDR3 runs to 14 residues. CDR3 region: CASSADRSNEKLFF. The CDR3 DNA reads TGTGCCAGCAGCGCTGACAGATCCAATGAAAAACTGTTTTTT.

For this clone: Other DNA sequences in the same sample also yield this CDR3. The V and J genes are TRBV5-6 and TRBJ2-7, with no clear D. CDR1 is SGHDT and CDR2 is YYEEEE in the germline V gene. The CDR3 consists of 11 residues. Trimming pared 3 bases from V and 2 bases from J, leaving 3 bases between. DNA of the CDR3: TGTGCCAGCAGCTCCACCTACGAGCAGTACTTC. Translating it yields CASSSTYEQYF.

The V and J genes are TRBV7-8 and TRBJ1-4; D is perhaps TRBD1 (5 bases). Germline CDR1 is SGHVS and CDR2 is FQNEAQ. V shed 8 bases and J shed 1 base, with 11 bases lying between them. The CDR3 contains 14 residues. The CDR3 coding sequence is TGTGCCAGCGGCGGGGGTCTAACTAATGAAAAACTGTTTTTT. This gives the protein CASGGGLTNEKLFF. Drawing the rest from reference TRBV7-8 and TRBJ1-4, the complete variable domain is GAGVSQSPRYKVAKRGQDVALRCDPISGHVSLFWYQQALGQGPEFLTYFQNEAQLDKSGLPSDRFFAERPEGSVSTLKIQRTQQEDSAVYLCASGGGLTNEKLFFGSGTQLSVL.

The chain has TRBV14 and TRBJ2-1; D remains ambiguous. The germline gives CDR1 SGHDN, CDR2 FVKESK. The CDR3 totals 14 residues. Trimming cost V 5 bases and J 3 bases, with 11 bases left between them. This chain's CDR3 is CASSGAGNYNEQFF. CDR3 DNA: TGTGCCAGCAGCGGTGCAGGCAACTACAATGAGCAGTTCTTC.

J is TRBJ2-4 and V is TRBV9, with D possibly matching TRBD2 (6 bases). This CDR3 contains 15 residues. The V and J ends lost 0 bases and 8 bases respectively, with 15 bases between them. Germline CDR1 reads SGDLS; CDR2 reads YYNGEE. The CDR3 bases are TGTGCCAGCAGCGTAGACGGGACTCCCGTAGACATTCAGTACTTC. This sequence encodes CASSVDGTPVDIQYF.

J is TRBJ1-1 and V is TRBV19; 12 bases fit TRBD1. Germline V gene lookup returns CDR1 LNHDA and CDR2 SQIVND (reference sequence). This CDR3 contains 17 residues. V was clipped by 11 bases and J by 4 bases; unmatched bases: 17. The CDR3 nucleotides are TGTGCCGGTCGACTTACAGGGACAGGGGGCGAGGGCACTGAAGCTTTCTTT. Translated, it gives CAGRLTGTGGEGTEAFF.

The rearrangement uses TRBV7-9 and TRBJ2-4; D may be TRBD2 (6 bases). V was pared by 4 bases and J by 0 bases, with 13 bases between. Germline V gene sequence: CDR1 SEHNR, CDR2 FQNEAQ (reference sequence). The CDR3 length is 16 residues. DNA of the CDR3: TGTGCCAGCAGCTCTCCCGACGGGGGAGCCAAAAACATTCAGTACTTC. Translation: CASSSPDGGAKNIQYF.

In nucleotides, the CDR3 is TGTGCCAGCAGTTACCCCGGGACACCAAGCAATCAGCCCCAGCATTTT. Its translation is CASSYPGTPSNQPQHF. This chain links TRBV6-6 with TRBJ1-5, with TRBD1 as a possible D gene (6 bases). Per germline, CDR1 MNHNY and CDR2 SVGAGI (reference sequence). CDR3 length: 16 residues. Trimming left V 2 bases short and J 1 base short, with 12 bases between.